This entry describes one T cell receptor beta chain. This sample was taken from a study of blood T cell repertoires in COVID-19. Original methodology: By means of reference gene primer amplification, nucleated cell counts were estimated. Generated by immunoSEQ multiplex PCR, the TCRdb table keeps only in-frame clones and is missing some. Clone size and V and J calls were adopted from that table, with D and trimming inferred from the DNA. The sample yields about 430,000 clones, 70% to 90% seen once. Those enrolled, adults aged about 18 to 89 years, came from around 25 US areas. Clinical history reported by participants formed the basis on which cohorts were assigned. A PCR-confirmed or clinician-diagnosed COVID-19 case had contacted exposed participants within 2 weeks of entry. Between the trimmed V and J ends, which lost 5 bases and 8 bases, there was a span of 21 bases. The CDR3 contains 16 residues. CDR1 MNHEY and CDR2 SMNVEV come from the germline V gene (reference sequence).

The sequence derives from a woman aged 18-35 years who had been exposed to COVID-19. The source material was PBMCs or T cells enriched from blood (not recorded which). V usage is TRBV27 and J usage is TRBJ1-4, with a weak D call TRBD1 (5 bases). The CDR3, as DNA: TGTGCCAGCAGTCGGGGTGGGACTTCAATAGCGGAAAAACTGTTTTTT. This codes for CASSRGGTSIAEKLFF.